These 24 T cell receptor beta chains originate from one sample sequenced in a study of OX40 agonist ivuxolimab in advanced cancers. The protocol was immunoSEQ multiplex PCR, while the TCRdb copy is restricted to in-frame clones and leaves out a portion. The data show 45,000 to 50,000 clones, with 60% to 85% seen just once and less than 2% held by the top ten. Sequenced here: CD4+ or CD8+ T cells sorted from blood, sampled in a trial of the OX40 agonist ivuxolimab. The origin of the receptors is an adult with an advanced solid tumor such as melanoma, head and neck, liver or kidney cancer.

The genes are TRBV7-9 and TRBJ1-1, with D unclear. The CDR3 totals 14 residues. Trimming cost V 2 bases and J 3 bases, with 10 bases left between them. The germline CDR1 and CDR2 sequences are SEHNR and FQNEAQ (reference sequence). CDR3 sequence: CASSLQQLDTEAFF. Written as DNA, the CDR3 is TGTGCCAGCAGCTTACAGCAGTTGGACACTGAAGCTTTCTTT.

This chain links TRBV4-3 with TRBJ1-1; weak D call: TRBD1 (5 bases). Per the germline V gene, CDR1 is LGHNA and CDR2 is YSLEER. V lost 4 bases and J lost 0, with 12 bases in between. The CDR3 has 15 residues. The CDR3 bases are TGCGCCAGCAGCCGCCTTGGACAATTGAACACTGAAGCTTTCTTT. This codes for CASSRLGQLNTEAFF.

The genes are TRBV7-3 and TRBJ2-1, with 13 positions matching TRBD2. Looked up from germline, CDR1 is SGHTA and CDR2 is FQGTGA. The CDR3 consists of 15 residues. The V and J ends lost 3 bases and 10 bases, in that order; junction bases with no gene match: 6. CDR3 DNA sequence: TGTGCCAGCAGCTTGGGACTAGCGGGGTCGATGGAGCAGTTCTTC. Translation gives CASSLGLAGSMEQFF.

The chain combines TRBV7-2 with TRBJ2-3, with TRBD1 identical over 7 bases. There are 14 residues in the CDR3. With 5 bases clipped from V and 0 bases from J, the junction kept 2 bases outside the gene matches. Germline V CDR1 and CDR2: SGHTA, FQGNSA. The CDR3: CASSKGQSTDTQYF. CDR3 nucleotides: TGTGCCAGCAGCAAGGGACAGAGCACAGATACGCAGTATTTT.

The gene calls are TRBV5-6 and TRBJ2-1; D may match TRBD1 or TRBD2 (7 bases each). This CDR3 has 12 residues. V gave up 3 bases and J gave up 11 bases, with 12 bases separating them. Germline V gene lookup returns CDR1 SGHDT and CDR2 YYEEEE. For the CDR3, the DNA is TGTGCCAGCAGCTGGGGGGGACAGCAGCAGTTCTTC. Its protein product is CASSWGGQQQFF.

J is TRBJ1-1 and V is TRBV10-1, with D maybe TRBD1 (5 bases). The germline gives CDR1 WNHNN, CDR2 SYGVQD (reference sequence). The CDR3 spans 14 residues. The ends were cut back, 2 bases at V and 5 bases at J, with 12 bases in the middle. CDR3 nucleotides: TGCGCCAGCAGTGAGCCTCAGGGTCGGACTGAAGCTTTCTTT. It yields the protein CASSEPQGRTEAFF.

The chain is built from TRBV11-3 and TRBJ2-1; D possibly matches TRBD1 or TRBD2 (5 bases each). The germline V gene encodes CDR1 SGHNT and CDR2 YENEEA. Trimming shortened V by 5 bases and J by 8 bases, and 7 bases separated the two germline ends. The CDR3 is made up of 11 amino acids. CDR3 DNA sequence: TGTGCCAGCAGCAGGGGAGATGAGCAGTTCTTC. Its protein product is CASSRGDEQFF.

The chain links TRBV27 to TRBJ2-1; 13 positions agree with TRBD2. V lost 5 bases, J lost 7 bases, and 2 bases stayed unmatched. The CDR3 is 14 amino acids. The germline CDR1 and CDR2 sequences are MNHEY and SMNVEV (reference sequence). The CDR3, as DNA: TGTGCCAGCAGTCGACTAGCGGGAGGAAATGAGCAGTTCTTC. Encoded protein: CASSRLAGGNEQFF.

The DNA of the CDR3 is TGTGCCAGCAGCCAAGTGAAACTAGCGGGAGATACAGATACGCAGTATTTT. As protein: CASSQVKLAGDTDTQYF. The V call is TRBV4-2, the J call TRBJ2-3; TRBD2 agrees at 11 bases. J gave up 3 bases and V 1 base, and 6 bases lay outside the gene matches. The germline CDR1 and CDR2 sequences are LGHNA and YNFKEQ. The CDR3 length is 17 residues.

The gene calls are TRBV7-2 and TRBJ1-5; D is possibly TRBD1 (6 bases). This CDR3 contains 16 residues. With 0 bases removed from V and 3 bases from J, the gap between germline ends came to 12 bases. Germline loops: CDR1 SGHTA, CDR2 FQGNSA. The DNA of the CDR3 is TGTGCCAGCAGCTTAGCCCTAGCAGGGGTCAATCAGCCCCAGCATTTT. Translated, it gives CASSLALAGVNQPQHF.

This rearrangement joins TRBV5-4 to TRBJ2-2, with D unresolved. V lost 0 bases and J lost 6, with 9 bases in between. Looked up from germline, CDR1 is SGHNT and CDR2 is YYREEE (reference sequence). There are 14 residues in the CDR3. The CDR3 DNA sequence: TGTGCCAGCAGCTTGGACGGAAGTTCCGGGGAGCTGTTTTTT. It yields the protein CASSLDGSSGELFF.

This chain joins TRBV11-2 and TRBJ2-3; D unresolved. CDR3 length: 13 residues. Deletions cut 3 bases from V and 8 bases from J, with 12 bases between. Germline V lookup: CDR1 SGHAT, CDR2 FQNNGV. The CDR3 here is CASSLGRASTQYF. CDR3 nucleotides: TGTGCCAGCAGCTTGGGCCGGGCGAGTACGCAGTATTTT.

The chain employs TRBV29-1 and TRBJ2-5; D possibly corresponds to TRBD1 (6 bases). The CDR3 is made up of 12 amino acids. Trimming took 4 bases from V and 4 from J, leaving 10 bases between them. Per the germline V gene, CDR1 is SQVTM and CDR2 is ANQGSEA. CDR3 nucleotide sequence: TGCAGCGTTGGGGACACCGGAGAGACCCAGTACTTC. Translation gives CSVGDTGETQYF.

In DNA, the CDR3 is TGTGCCAGCAGTGCCCGAGGGCCCAACACCGGGGAGCTGTTTTTT. It encodes CASSARGPNTGELFF. The V call is TRBV2, the J call TRBJ2-2; TRBD2 might be the D (5 bases). This CDR3 has 15 amino acids. Germline-derived CDR1 and CDR2 are SNHLY and FYNNEI. Trimming removed 4 bases at V and 2 bases at J, with 11 bases between.

The rearrangement links TRBV4-3 to TRBJ2-3, with D tentatively TRBD2 (7 bases). CDR3 length: 15 amino acids. V lost 4 bases to trimming and J lost 4 bases, with 15 bases between them. CDR1 is LGHNA and CDR2 is YSLEER in the germline V gene. The CDR3 region is CASSPYGGAADTQYF. In DNA form, the CDR3 reads TGCGCCAGCAGCCCTTATGGGGGGGCGGCAGATACGCAGTATTTT.

The chain combines TRBV7-2 with TRBJ2-7; D is unresolved. In germline, CDR1 is SGHTA, CDR2 FQGNSA. The CDR3 is made up of 12 amino acids. V was shortened by 5 bases and J by 1 base, with 6 bases between the two germline ends. The CDR3 is CASSPQSYEQYF. The CDR3 DNA reads TGTGCCAGCAGCCCACAGTCCTACGAGCAGTACTTC.

The chain is built from TRBV7-9 and TRBJ2-7, with unresolved D. The germline V and J ends were trimmed by 5 bases and 2 bases, with 10 bases remaining between them. The CDR3 runs 13 residues. Germline CDR1 SEHNR, CDR2 FQNEAQ (reference sequence). CDR3 sequence: CASSDASPYEQYF. CDR3 nucleotide sequence: TGTGCCAGCAGCGACGCAAGCCCCTACGAGCAGTACTTC.

The V gene is TRBV30, the J gene TRBJ2-4; no clear D gene. The CDR3 consists of 14 residues. V lost 4 bases and J 0 bases, leaving 10 bases between the germline ends. Germline lookup yields CDR1 GTSNPN and CDR2 SVGIG (reference sequence). CDR3 DNA: TGTGCCTGGAAACCAGCTCTAGCCAAAAACATTCAGTACTTC. This sequence encodes CAWKPALAKNIQYF. The full variable domain, with the rest looked up from reference TRBV30 and TRBJ2-4, is SQTIHQWPATLVQPVGSPLSLECTVEGTSNPNLYWYRQAAGRGLQLLFYSVGIGQISSEVPQNLSASRPQDRQFILSSKKLLLSDSGFYLCAWKPALAKNIQYFGAGTRLSVL.

This rearrangement joins TRBV14 to TRBJ2-7; D gene unclear. Germline-derived CDR1 and CDR2 are SGHDN and FVKESK. The CDR3 length is 14 residues. The ends were cut back, 1 base at V and 3 bases at J, with 10 bases in the middle. CDR3 sequence reads: CASSQGQPVYEQYF. Written as DNA, the CDR3 is TGTGCCAGCAGCCAAGGACAACCAGTCTACGAGCAGTACTTC.

The V call is TRBV11-2, the J call TRBJ1-2; D may be TRBD1 (5 bases). The CDR3 loop spans 15 amino acids. CDR1 and CDR2 from the germline V gene are SGHAT and FQNNGV. The V gene lost 7 bases and the J gene lost 4 bases, with 19 bases spanning the gap. CDR3 sequence (DNA): TGTGCCAGCATCCCAGTGGGGGGGGAAGGCTATGGCTACACCTTC. Protein product: CASIPVGGEGYGYTF.

The chain couples TRBV9 to TRBJ2-1; 9 nucleotides agree with TRBD2. This CDR3 region has 15 residues. The trim removed 2 bases at V and 9 bases at J, leaving 9 bases unmatched. Looked up from germline, CDR1 is SGDLS and CDR2 is YYNGEE. The CDR3 protein is CASSVSSGRLGEQFF. The CDR3 bases are TGTGCCAGCAGCGTTAGTAGCGGGAGATTAGGTGAGCAGTTCTTC.

This clone was seen a single time. The J gene is TRBJ2-4, the V gene TRBV2; D is perhaps TRBD1 or TRBD2 (5 bases each). Germline V gene lookup returns CDR1 SNHLY and CDR2 FYNNEI. The CDR3 length is 15 residues. The V and J ends lost 4 bases and 1 base respectively, with 11 bases between them. CDR3 region: CASSVGTAAKNIQYF. CDR3 DNA sequence: TGTGCCAGCAGTGTCGGGACCGCTGCCAAAAACATTCAGTACTTC.

The chain joins TRBV2 to TRBJ2-5, with TRBD2 as a possible D gene (6 bases). The DNA end favors TRBJ2-7, so the J call may be wrong. The CDR3 is 14 amino acids. Germline V lookup: CDR1 SNHLY, CDR2 FYNNEI. The DNA of the CDR3 is TGTGCCAGCAGGCTCCGGGGGTCCTCCTACGAGCAGTACTTC. This translates into CASRLRGSSYEQYF.

V gene TRBV6-1 combines with J gene TRBJ2-3; TRBD1 is a possible D gene (6 bases). Germline V gene sequence: CDR1 MNHNS, CDR2 SASEGT. With 2 bases removed from V and 9 bases from J, the gap between germline ends came to 12 bases. This CDR3 comprises 13 residues. CDR3 residues: CASSENQGFTQYF. The CDR3 bases are TGTGCCAGCAGTGAAAATCAGGGGTTCACGCAGTATTTT.